This T cell receptor (beta chain) was observed in a study of blood T cell repertoires in COVID-19. Study details: Acute and convalescent COVID-19 samples came from the United States, Italy and Spain.

Germline values: CDR1 MDHEN, CDR2 SYDVKM. V lost 3 bases to trimming and J lost 4 bases, with 9 bases between them. This CDR3 region has 13 residues. Methods used by the authors: From reference gene primer amplification, estimates of nucleated cell counts were derived. Method: immunoSEQ multiplex PCR; TCRdb's copy keeps in-frame clones and lacks some. V, J and clone size reflect that table, while D and trimming were determined from the DNA. Here the sample spans about 21,000 clones, roughly 89% being singletons. The material sequenced was peripheral blood. The gene calls are TRBV28 and TRBJ1-2; the D gene is possibly TRBD1 (5 bases). This TCR came from a man in his 70s with active COVID-19. The CDR3 spells CASSFRGGYGYTF. In DNA, the CDR3 is TGTGCCAGCAGTTTTCGGGGGGGCTATGGCTACACCTTC.